The clone carrying this TCR beta chain has more than one count but fewer than ten. Its antigen is unknown. TCRdb independently ran MiXCR on the reads; one entry per CDR3 protein. This table has approximately 1,000,000 distinct CDR3 sequences, about 33% appearing once. Germline V CDR1 and CDR2: MNHNY, SVGAGI (reference sequence). V shed 2 bases, J shed 5 bases, and the junction held 6 bases outside the gene matches. The CDR3 consists of 15 residues. This specimen belongs to a study of T cell repertoires in cytomegalovirus infection. Study results and caveats: Ex vivo, HLA-C-restricted CMV-specific TCR beta clonotypes prevailed over the rest of the response.

This rearrangement joins TRBV6-6 to TRBJ2-5; 9 bases agree with TRBD1. The source is a human donor in good health (CMV status not recorded). Some clones in this sample may be carry-over from other donors' samples. The sequences come from cultured CD8+ T cells from PBMCs, collected from culture after CMV antigen stimulation. The chain's CDR3 is CASSYATGGWETQYF. The CDR3 DNA is TGTGCCAGCAGTTACGCCACAGGGGGCTGGGAGACCCAGTACTTC.